This T cell receptor (beta chain) was found in a study of cytomegalovirus exposure and HLA in healthy donors. The study ran its PCR with 60 Vbeta and 13 Jbeta primers. Produced via immunoSEQ multiplex PCR; TCRdb's table is partial and in-frame only. The data contain approximately 77,000 clones, approximately 75% of them singletons. Study findings and constraints: Judged likely to be a sequencing artifact was a cluster of highly shared sequence variants. An analysis that was carried out later associated 15,000 to 20,000 TCR beta sequences with HLA alleles at 0.05 false discovery rate. According to reports, the classifier identified cytomegalovirus status with high specificity and sensitivity.

On this clone: Its target is not known. The CDR3 end shows no conserved phenylalanine or tryptophan, and so a read error is likely.

The V segment lost 7 bases and the J segment 0 bases; nucleotides outside the gene matches: 5. Germline CDR1 is SGHDN and CDR2 is FVKESK. The CDR3 extends over 14 amino acids. The specimen was PBMCs. This clonotype was sampled from a middle-aged woman in good health and CMV-seronegative. V and J are TRBV14 and TRBJ2-7, with 8 bases that match TRBD2. CDR3 DNA: TGTGCCAGCAACCGCCGGGGGGGCTCCTACGAGCAGTACCTC. Translating it yields CASNRRGGSYEQYL.